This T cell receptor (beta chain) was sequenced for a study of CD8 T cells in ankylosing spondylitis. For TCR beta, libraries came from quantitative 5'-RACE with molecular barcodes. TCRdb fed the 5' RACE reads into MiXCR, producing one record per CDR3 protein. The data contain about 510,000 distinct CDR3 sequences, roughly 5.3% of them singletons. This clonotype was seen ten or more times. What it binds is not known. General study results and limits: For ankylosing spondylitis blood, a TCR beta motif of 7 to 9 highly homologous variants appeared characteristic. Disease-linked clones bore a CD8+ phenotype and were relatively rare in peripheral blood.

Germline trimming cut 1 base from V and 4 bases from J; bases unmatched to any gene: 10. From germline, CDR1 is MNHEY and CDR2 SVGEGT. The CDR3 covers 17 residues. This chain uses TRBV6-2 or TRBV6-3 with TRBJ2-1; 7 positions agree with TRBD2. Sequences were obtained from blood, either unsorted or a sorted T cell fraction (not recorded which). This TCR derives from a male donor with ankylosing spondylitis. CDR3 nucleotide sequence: TGTGCCAGCAGTTACTTTGGTCGGCTAGCGGATTACAATGAGCAGTTCTTC. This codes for CASSYFGRLADYNEQFF.